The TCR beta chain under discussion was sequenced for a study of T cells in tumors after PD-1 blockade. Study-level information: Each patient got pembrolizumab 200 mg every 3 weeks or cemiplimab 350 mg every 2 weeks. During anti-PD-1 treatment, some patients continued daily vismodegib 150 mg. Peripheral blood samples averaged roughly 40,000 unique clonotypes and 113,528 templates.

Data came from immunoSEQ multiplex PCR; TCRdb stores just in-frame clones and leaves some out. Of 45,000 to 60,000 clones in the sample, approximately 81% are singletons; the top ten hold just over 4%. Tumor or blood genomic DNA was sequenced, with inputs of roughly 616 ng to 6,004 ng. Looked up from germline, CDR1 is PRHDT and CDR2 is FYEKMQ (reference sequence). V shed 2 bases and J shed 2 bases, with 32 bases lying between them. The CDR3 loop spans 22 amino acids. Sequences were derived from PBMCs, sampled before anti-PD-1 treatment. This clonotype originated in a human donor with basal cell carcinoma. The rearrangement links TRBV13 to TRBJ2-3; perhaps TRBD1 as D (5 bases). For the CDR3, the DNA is TGTGCCAGCAGCTTAATCGGCTGGGTAGTAGGGGAACCTACGAAAATCACAGATACGCAGTATTTT. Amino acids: CASSLIGWVVGEPTKITDTQYF. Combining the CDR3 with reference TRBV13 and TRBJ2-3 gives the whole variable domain AAGVIQSPRHLIKEKRETATLKCYPIPRHDTVYWYQQGPGQDPQFLISFYEKMQSDKGSIPDRFSAQQFSDYHSELNMSSLELGDSALYFCASSLIGWVVGEPTKITDTQYFGPGTRLTVL.